This entry is about one T cell receptor beta chain. Its specificity is unknown. Here immunoSEQ multiplex PCR was the method, and the copy in TCRdb shows in-frame clones only, minus some. Seen here are 73,000 or so clones, about 63% observed once, and the top ten hold around 5.8%. TCR beta library input comprised roughly 1.9 micrograms of genomic DNA from cryopreserved PBMCs. This record comes from a study of cytotoxic CD8 clonotypes in ibrutinib-treated CLL. The study's findings and limits: At baseline, clonality was higher than in age-matched healthy donors and correlated with CD8+ counts.

The germline V gene encodes CDR1 MNHEY and CDR2 SVGAGI. Between the trimmed V and J ends, which lost 2 bases and 2 bases, there was a span of 13 bases. The length of the CDR3 is 15 residues. This TCR came from a human donor with chronic lymphocytic leukemia. Sample: PBMCs, taken after 12 months of ibrutinib treatment. V and J are TRBV6-5 and TRBJ2-7; maybe TRBD1 (6 bases). The CDR3 DNA follows: TGTGCCAGCAGTTACGAAGCAGGGGCAACCTACGAGCAGTACTTC. Its translation is CASSYEAGATYEQYF.